This T cell receptor (beta chain) was identified in a study of control samples from healthy donors and cancer patients. Germline V gives CDR1 SGHRS, CDR2 YFSETQ. V shed 0 bases, J shed 1 base, and the junction held 7 bases outside the gene matches. The CDR3 runs to 18 residues. Data came from immunoSEQ multiplex PCR; TCRdb stores just in-frame clones and leaves some out. The sample shows about 410,000 clones, around 90% of them seen only once. The chain is built from TRBV5-1 and TRBJ2-3, with 11 bases fitting TRBD2. What was sequenced was PBMCs. The clonotype was recovered from a middle-aged man with head and neck cancer. The CDR3 DNA sequence: TGCGCCAGCAGCTTGGGGACTAGCGGGTCGAGGGGCACAGATACGCAGTATTTT. Amino acid sequence: CASSLGTSGSRGTDTQYF.